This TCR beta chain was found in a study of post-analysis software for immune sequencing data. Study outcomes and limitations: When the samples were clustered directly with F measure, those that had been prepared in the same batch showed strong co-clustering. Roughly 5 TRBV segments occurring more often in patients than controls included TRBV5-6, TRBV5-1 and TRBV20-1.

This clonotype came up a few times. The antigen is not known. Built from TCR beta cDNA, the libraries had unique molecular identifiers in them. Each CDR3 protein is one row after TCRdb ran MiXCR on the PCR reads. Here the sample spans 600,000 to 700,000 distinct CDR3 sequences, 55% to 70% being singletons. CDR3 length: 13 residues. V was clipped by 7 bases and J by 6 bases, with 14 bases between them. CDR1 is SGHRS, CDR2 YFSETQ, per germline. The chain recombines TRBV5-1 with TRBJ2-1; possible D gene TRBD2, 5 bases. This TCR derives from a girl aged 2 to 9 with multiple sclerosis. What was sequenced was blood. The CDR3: CASGLDYFNEQFF. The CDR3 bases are TGCGCCAGCGGACTGGATTATTTCAATGAGCAGTTCTTC.